This T cell receptor beta chain comes out of a study of cytomegalovirus exposure and HLA in healthy donors. The trim removed 0 bases at V and 6 bases at J, leaving 4 bases unmatched. This CDR3 has 15 residues. Germline values: CDR1 MDHEN, CDR2 SYDVKM. PCR involved 60 Vbeta and 13 Jbeta primers. Here immunoSEQ multiplex PCR was the method, and the copy in TCRdb shows in-frame clones only, minus some. The sample has 150,000 to 200,000 clones, about 80% seen once. This clone was recorded once. The sequence came from a man aged 40-49 years in good health and CMV-seronegative. The chain is built from TRBV28 and TRBJ2-1; 8 bases match TRBD2. The sequencing input was PBMCs. DNA of the CDR3: TGTGCCAGCAGTTTATGGGCTAGCGGGTTCAATGAGCAGTTCTTC. Amino acids: CASSLWASGFNEQFF.